The 24 T cell receptor beta chains in this list originate from one sample, sequenced in a study of cytomegalovirus exposure and HLA in healthy donors. Researchers ran the PCR with 60 Vbeta and 13 Jbeta primers. Produced via immunoSEQ multiplex PCR; TCRdb's table is partial and in-frame only. Counted here are under 150,000 clones, around three quarters occurring once; the ten biggest clones make up 1.5% to 2.5%. The specimen was PBMCs. The receptors were sampled from a man aged 18-30 years in good health and CMV-seronegative.

The chain couples TRBV5-1 to TRBJ2-5, with D possibly TRBD2 on 6 matching bases. The assigned J gene may be wrong: the sequence end matches TRBJ2-7 better. Germline V lookup: CDR1 SGHRS, CDR2 YFSETQ. The CDR3 covers 15 residues. CDR3 DNA: TGCGCCAGCAGCCTAGGGAGGTCCGTCTCCTACGAGCAGTACTTC. Translated: CASSLGRSVSYEQYF.

The rearrangement uses TRBV6-1 and TRBJ2-5, with TRBD2 matching 7 bases. The CDR3 runs to 13 residues. The ends lost 5 bases at V and 4 bases at J; junction bases unmatched: 4. CDR1 is MNHNS, CDR2 SASEGT, per germline. CDR3 amino acids: CASSIAGGETQYF. The DNA for the CDR3 is TGTGCCAGCAGTATAGCGGGCGGAGAGACCCAGTACTTC.

V is TRBV30 and J is TRBJ1-1; D uncertain. V was trimmed by 1 base and J by 9 bases, leaving 12 bases between them. The CDR3 spans 12 residues. The germline V gene has CDR1 GTSNPN and CDR2 SVGIG (reference sequence). The DNA of the CDR3 is TGTGCCTGGAGTGGCGGAGGGCTACAAGCTTTCTTT. As protein: CAWSGGGLQAFF.

CDR3 in DNA: TGTGCCAGCAGCTGGCCTAGCGGCTCCTACAATGAGCAGTTCTTC. Translated: CASSWPSGSYNEQFF. J is TRBJ2-1 and V is TRBV7-8, with TRBD2 matching over 7 bases. CDR1 is SGHVS and CDR2 is FQNEAQ in the germline V gene. J gave up 0 bases and V 4 bases, and 3 bases lay outside the gene matches. CDR3 length: 15 residues.

To note about this clone: Compared with germline, one end of the junction differs, possibly owing to a read error. V and J are TRBV7-7 and TRBJ2-1; TRBD2 matches at 11 bases. This CDR3 has 15 amino acids. Germline V gene sequence: CDR1 SSHAT, CDR2 FNYEAQ (reference sequence). The CDR3 loop reads CASSQGLADDNGQFF. For the CDR3, the DNA is TGTGCTAGCAGCCAGGGACTAGCGGACGACAATGGGCAGTTCTTC.

This clone was detected only once. V gene TRBV30 combines with J gene TRBJ1-2, with D possibly TRBD1 on 6 matching bases. The germline CDR1 and CDR2 sequences are GTSNPN and SVGIG (reference sequence). The CDR3 sequence is 13 residues long. The CDR3 protein is CAGQHPNLYGYTF. The CDR3 bases are TGTGCAGGACAGCACCCAAATTTATATGGCTACACCTTC.

The V call is TRBV6-1, the J call TRBJ2-7, with TRBD2 as a possible D gene (6 bases). V lost 6 bases and J 3 bases, leaving 12 bases between the germline ends. This CDR3 has 13 amino acids. The germline V gene has CDR1 MNHNS and CDR2 SASEGT. The chain's CDR3 is CASSAGPGYEQYV. For the CDR3, the DNA is TGTGCCAGCAGCGCGGGACCTGGCTACGAGCAGTACGTC.

This chain joins TRBV11-2 and TRBJ2-1; 11 nucleotides align to TRBD2. The CDR3 runs to 17 residues. With V trimmed by 1 base and J by 8 bases, 10 bases remained unmatched. Per the germline V gene, CDR1 is SGHAT and CDR2 is FQNNGV. CDR3 in DNA: TGTGCCAGCAGCTTAGGCCCGACTAGCGGGATCTCGGATGAGCAGTTCTTC. It specifies CASSLGPTSGISDEQFF.

This clone was observed a single time. The CDR3 nucleotides read TGTGCCAGCAGCTTTCCCGCCGGGGAGCAGTACTTC. It codes for CASSFPAGEQYF. The chain is built from TRBV7-9 and TRBJ2-7, with D unclear. Germline V gives CDR1 SEHNR, CDR2 FQNEAQ (reference sequence). The CDR3 extends over 12 amino acids. V lost 3 bases and J 7 bases, leaving 10 bases between the germline ends.

The chain couples TRBV7-9 to TRBJ2-7; a weak D match, TRBD2 (6 bases). Trimming stripped 4 bases from V and 9 bases from J, with 25 bases between. The V gene's germline CDR1 is SEHNR and CDR2 FQNEAQ (reference sequence). This CDR3 comprises 16 residues. The CDR3 is CASSCPQGGECRVQYF. The CDR3 bases are TGTGCCAGCAGCTGCCCGCAAGGAGGGGAGTGTCGGGTGCAGTACTTC. Together with reference TRBV7-9 and TRBJ2-7, the CDR3 gives the full variable domain: DTGVSQNPRHKITKRGQNVTFRCDPISEHNRLYWYRQTLGQGPEFLTYFQNEAQLEKSRLLSDRFSAERPKGSFSTLEIQRTEQGDSAMYLCASSCPQGGECRVQYFGPGTRLTVT.

The J gene is TRBJ1-3, the V gene TRBV13; D is ambiguous. The CDR3 covers 20 residues. Germline CDR1 PRHDT, CDR2 FYEKMQ (reference sequence). The germline V and J ends were trimmed by 7 bases and 0 bases, with 28 bases remaining between them. CDR3 sequence reads: CASKTSFYFGLPSSGNTIYF. CDR3 nucleotide sequence: TGTGCCAGCAAGACGTCTTTTTATTTTGGGCTCCCGTCCTCTGGAAACACCATATATTTT.

This clone has a single count. This sequence joins TRBV10-3 and TRBJ2-3, with 7 bases identical to TRBD2. The ends lost 3 bases at V and 1 base at J; junction bases unmatched: 4. This CDR3 spans 15 amino acids. From germline, CDR1 is ENHRY and CDR2 SYGVKD. The chain's CDR3 is CAISETGGGTDTQYF. For the CDR3, the DNA is TGTGCCATCAGTGAAACGGGAGGCGGCACAGATACGCAGTATTTT.

The chain uses TRBV6-4 and TRBJ2-2; TRBD1 agrees at 9 bases. Germline trimming cut 6 bases from V and 4 bases from J; bases unmatched to any gene: 3. This CDR3 has 14 residues. Germline loops: CDR1 MRHNA, CDR2 SNTAGT. CDR3: CASSATGGTGELFF. CDR3 DNA sequence: TGTGCCAGCAGCGCGACAGGGGGCACCGGGGAGCTGTTTTTT.

The chain joins TRBV7-8 to TRBJ1-6, with D tentatively TRBD1 (5 bases). The CDR3 is 16 amino acids. With 5 bases removed from V and 7 bases from J, the gap between germline ends came to 18 bases. In germline, CDR1 is SGHVS, CDR2 FQNEAQ. The CDR3 is CASSALGDRNNSPLHF. DNA of the CDR3: TGTGCCAGCAGCGCGCTAGGTGACAGAAACAATTCACCCCTCCACTTT.

This clone was recorded once. This chain connects TRBV9 to TRBJ2-3; a possible D gene is TRBD2 (5 bases). Looked up from germline, CDR1 is SGDLS and CDR2 is YYNGEE. This CDR3 comprises 15 residues. V was trimmed by 7 bases and J by 6 bases, leaving 21 bases between them. CDR3 bases: TGTGCCAGCTCCGTAGTGGGAGCGGTGTGGGATACGCAGTATTTT. It specifies CASSVVGAVWDTQYF.

The chain links TRBV5-1 to TRBJ2-1; TRBD2 agrees at 7 bases. Trimming at V came to 1 base and at J to 5 bases, leaving 9 bases not matched to a gene. Germline V CDR1 and CDR2: SGHRS, YFSETQ. The CDR3 extends over 16 amino acids. The CDR3 sequence: CASSLSIGRWDNEQFF. CDR3 sequence (DNA): TGCGCCAGCAGCTTGTCCATCGGGAGGTGGGACAATGAGCAGTTCTTC.

The gene calls are TRBV2 and TRBJ1-1; D call uncertain. Trimming shortened V by 6 bases and J by 5 bases, and 13 bases separated the two germline ends. Germline V gives CDR1 SNHLY, CDR2 FYNNEI. CDR3 size: 13 residues. The chain's CDR3 is CASSPAGRTEAFF. CDR3 DNA sequence: TGTGCCAGCAGCCCCGCGGGAAGGACTGAAGCTTTCTTT. The variable domain in full, with the rest retrieved from reference TRBV2 and TRBJ1-1, is EPEVTQTPSHQVTQMGQEVILRCVPISNHLYFYWYRQILGQKVEFLVSFYNNEISEKSEIFDDQFSVERPDGSNFTLKIRSTKLEDSAMYFCASSPAGRTEAFFGQGTRLTVV.

This clone has more than one count but fewer than ten. The chain joins TRBV10-3 to TRBJ2-1; TRBD2 agrees at 9 bases. The germline CDR1 and CDR2 sequences are ENHRY and SYGVKD. V trimming: 4 bases; J trimming: 8 bases; junction bases outside the gene matches: 18. The CDR3 length is 18 residues. The chain's CDR3 is CAISAGTVSGSRVDEQFF. DNA for the CDR3: TGTGCCATCAGTGCCGGGACAGTTAGCGGGAGTCGGGTCGATGAGCAGTTCTTC.

The chain is built from TRBV30 and TRBJ1-3, with D hard to call. CDR3 length: 15 residues. The V gene's germline CDR1 is GTSNPN and CDR2 SVGIG (reference sequence). Trimming took off 2 bases at V and 0 bases at J, with 11 bases between the two ends. CDR3 in DNA: TGTGCCTGGAGTCGTAGTGGAGGCTCTGGAAACACCATATATTTT. Amino acids: CAWSRSGGSGNTIYF.

This chain links TRBV21-1 with TRBJ2-2; the table's D call, TRBD2, has no DNA check behind it. TRBV21-1 constitutes a pseudogene. The CDR3 contains 16 residues. CDR3 sequence (DNA): TGTGCCAGCGGGAAGATGCCGGGGAGTAGCACCGGGGAGCTGTTTTTT. It is translated as CASGKMPGSSTGELFF.

This chain links TRBV19 with TRBJ1-5; no firm D call. The CDR3 covers 12 residues. The germline V gene has CDR1 LNHDA and CDR2 SQIVND (reference sequence). The V and J ends lost 6 bases and 4 bases respectively, with 7 bases between them. The CDR3 DNA reads as TGTGCCAGTAGCGTCGGTAATCAGCCCCAGCATTTT. As protein: CASSVGNQPQHF.

The CDR3 region is CASRGLALSTDTQYF. DNA of the CDR3: TGTGCCAGCAGGGGACTAGCGCTTAGCACAGATACGCAGTATTTT. This chain joins TRBV6-1 and TRBJ2-3; TRBD2 matches at 10 bases. The CDR3 contains 15 residues. Germline V CDR1 and CDR2: MNHNS, SASEGT. Losses at the gene ends were 6 bases for V and 0 bases for J; bases not matched to a gene: 3.

The chain is built from TRBV28 and TRBJ2-1; 12 bases are a match to TRBD2. CDR1 is MDHEN, CDR2 SYDVKM, per germline. CDR3 length equals 15 residues. J was trimmed by 8 bases and V by 5 bases; bases with no gene match: 7. The CDR3 loop is CASSVLAGGGDEQFF. Here the CDR3 DNA reads TGTGCCAGCAGTGTACTAGCGGGAGGCGGAGATGAGCAGTTCTTC.

This sequence joins TRBV7-3 and TRBJ1-6; tentative D call: TRBD1 (6 bases). Germline V gene sequence: CDR1 SGHTA, CDR2 FQGTGA. Trimming pared 5 bases from V and 6 bases from J, leaving 8 bases between. The CDR3 covers 13 residues. The CDR3 sequence is CASSLDSNSPLHF. CDR3 bases: TGTGCCAGCAGCCTGGACAGTAATTCACCCCTCCACTTT.